This T cell receptor (beta chain) was obtained from a study of response to subunit inactivated influenza vaccine. TCRdb independently ran MiXCR on the RT-PCR reads; one entry per CDR3 protein. The data hold about 500,000 distinct CDR3 sequences, with more than 7% observed a single time. This clonotype was found many times. The CDR3 totals 11 residues. CDR1 and CDR2 (germline): SQVTM, ANQGSEA. Trimming cost V 4 bases and J 9 bases, with 13 bases left between them. This clonotype was sampled from a man between 50 and 75 years old who received an inactivated influenza vaccine. The gene calls are TRBV29-1 and TRBJ2-7; D unclear. Sequencing was performed on PBMCs from blood, taken around 25 months after vaccination. CDR3 protein: CSVGASGRQYF. CDR3 bases: TGCAGCGTTGGGGCGTCTGGTCGGCAGTACTTC.